The entry that follows covers one T cell receptor beta chain sequence. The clone's antigen remains unknown. No base quality information exists; no much larger clone differs at one position. TCR beta CDR3 regions were amplified from RNA transcripts for repertoire sequencing. HTBI primers and the Qiagen OneStep RT-PCR kit were used in a first-round RT-PCR, which was followed by a second-round multiplex PCR, size selection and purification. The libraries underwent paired-end sequencing with 100 bp reads on an Illumina HiSeq2000. For the original study's pipeline: Reads were processed with SOAPnuke, discarding reads with adapters, uncalled bases, mean Phred below 15, or no exact constant-primer or identifier match. COPE v1.2.5 was used to merge high-quality paired reads. Each unique nucleotide sequence was treated as a clonotype, and MiTCR v1.1 was used to align the clonotypes to the IMGT TRB V, D and J references. Only V-J combinations with frequency above 0.0001 were analysed, covering about 99% of repertoires. A TCR clonal expansion and chaos score per V-J combination was defined as the ratio of F50 clonal expansion to chaos observed in the TCRdist matrix. Welch's t-statistics and random forest were used to reduce the features to about 14 V-J combinations, which were then used as input to a naive Bayes classifier. Thyroid-blood repertoire similarity was quantified with the Morisita-Horn index. TCRdb reran the public reads through fastp at Q25 and MiXCR, keeping productive beta chains. Duplicate CDR3 protein sequences are folded into a single record with the most common DNA and genes. The V and J calls, along with clone size, are taken from TCRdb and not from the paper's own processing. Present in this sample are about 620,000 distinct CDR3 sequences, about 20% of which were seen just once. Clones ranked in the top ten supply around 7% of the sample.

Stable hyperthyroidism was defined as no progression to ophthalmopathy within 18 months of follow-up. The hyperthyroidism patients were 18 to 65 years old and newly diagnosed, with a disease duration of less than 2 months. Patients were excluded if they had other autoimmune diseases, uncontrolled infections, pregnancy or lactation. Diagnosis relied on clinical symptoms, serum thyroxine, TRAb, thyroid ultrasound and orbital computed tomography. Using Ficoll-Paque density gradient centrifugation, PBMCs were isolated from 9.5 to 10 ml of fresh peripheral blood. Trizol reagent was used to extract the total RNA, and its quality was then checked on an Agilent 2100 Bioanalyzer. These data come from a study of Graves' ophthalmopathy and Graves' hyperthyroidism (dated by TCRdb to between 2017 and 2018). Concerning the study at large: Peripheral blood was collected at initial diagnosis, prior to any treatment. The roughly 91 discovery patients were randomly split 7:3 into training and test sets. In total, some 130 blood samples were TCR-sequenced: some 40 ophthalmopathy, approximately 80 hyperthyroidism and some 17 hyperthyroidism-to-ophthalmopathy patients. To explore V-J signatures distinguishing ophthalmopathy from hyperthyroidism, a discovery set of around 97 patients (fewer than 45 ophthalmopathy, 55 to 60 stable hyperthyroidism) was enrolled. The study used signatures of the TCR beta repertoire to tell Graves' ophthalmopathy apart from Graves' hyperthyroidism and to predict which patients would progress to ophthalmopathy. An independent validation cohort was composed of 18 to 20 hyperthyroidism patients and 17 patients who later progressed from hyperthyroidism to ophthalmopathy. In over 5 hyperthyroidism patients, the T-cell repertoire of thyroid tissue was compared with the T-cell repertoire of blood. Following sample collection, hyperthyroidism patients were given methimazole at a starting dose of 30 mg daily, and ophthalmopathy patients were given high-dose intravenous methylprednisolone. General findings and caveats noted by the study authors: Sample size was not predetermined statistically, and investigators were not blinded to group allocation. In validation, the model predicted ophthalmopathy progression with about 71% sensitivity and 72.22% specificity; about a dozen predicted patients were CT-confirmed with GO in a median of around 6 months. In cross-validation, the 13-signature model distinguished ophthalmopathy from stable hyperthyroidism with about 90% sensitivity and approximately 81% specificity, while in the test set the corresponding values were about 80% and 75%. Most expanded thyroid clonotypes with frequency above 0.001 were also detected in blood, suggesting blood repertoires may reflect the thyroid immune response.

V lost 3 bases and J lost 3 bases, and the count of bases not matched to a germline gene is 8. CDR1 and CDR2 are drawn from the germline V gene (reference sequence): DFQATT, SNEGSKA. From the cysteine through the phenylalanine, the CDR3 covers 15 amino acids. Only the CDR3 DNA stays, 45 bases, in frame from base 1. The chain employs TRBV20-1 and TRBJ1-1; TRBD1 lines up with 9 middle nucleotides. The sequenced material came from peripheral blood. This clonotype was sampled from a woman aged 18-30 years with stable Graves' hyperthyroidism. Some clones in this sample may be carry-over from other donors' samples. Donor details come from another sample of the same person, matched by shared clones. The CDR3 region has the sequence CSARWDRVIDTEAFF. In nucleotide form, the sequence is TGCAGTGCTAGGTGGGACAGGGTGATTGACACTGAAGCTTTCTTT.